The 5 T cell receptor beta chains below come from one sample, sequenced in a study of graft-versus-host responses after intestinal transplantation. Generated by immunoSEQ multiplex PCR, the TCRdb table keeps only in-frame clones and is missing some. The table lists 70,000 or so clones, 84% of them singletons, with 0.39% in the top ten. These receptors have no known antigen. The sample consisted of unstimulated CD4+ T cells sorted from spleen or lymph node cells, taken before transplant. The source is a human donor who was the organ donor for an intestinal transplant.

The V call is TRBV5-4, the J call TRBJ1-6; D not certain. The CDR3 contains 12 residues. Germline V CDR1 and CDR2: SGHNT, YYREEE (reference sequence). Trimming took off 4 bases at V and 8 bases at J, with 7 bases between the two ends. The CDR3 is CASSHNDSPLHF. The CDR3 bases are TGTGCCAGCAGCCACAACGATTCACCCCTCCACTTT.

The chain uses TRBV19 and TRBJ1-1; 9 nucleotides match TRBD1. Trimming cost V 9 bases and J 5 bases; bases outside gene matches: 4. The CDR3 length is 12 residues. Germline loops: CDR1 LNHDA, CDR2 SQIVND (reference sequence). CDR3 nucleotide sequence: TGTGCCAGCAGGGACAGGGTAACTGAAGCTTTCTTT. This translates into CASRDRVTEAFF.

J is TRBJ1-5 and V is TRBV18, with 11 bases that match TRBD1. Unmatched junction bases numbered 8, after V lost 3 bases and J lost 4 bases. The CDR3 spans 17 residues. Germline V lookup: CDR1 KGHSH, CDR2 LQKENI. CDR3 residues: CASSPNGQGAGNQPQHF. CDR3 nucleotides: TGTGCCAGCTCACCTAACGGACAGGGGGCTGGAAATCAGCCCCAGCATTTT.

The CDR3 region has the DNA TGTGCCAGCAGTTTTAGAGACAGGGCTAACTATGGCTACACCTTC. It codes for CASSFRDRANYGYTF. J is TRBJ1-2 and V is TRBV28; 7 bases are shared with TRBD1. Trimming cost V 3 bases and J 0 bases; bases outside gene matches: 4. The CDR3 loop spans 15 amino acids. Germline V gene data show CDR1 as MDHEN and CDR2 as SYDVKM.

The chain has TRBV28 and TRBJ1-2; D not certain. The CDR3 is 14 amino acids. The V end was cut by 4 bases, the J end by 4 bases, with 13 bases between. The germline CDR1 and CDR2 sequences are MDHEN and SYDVKM. CDR3 sequence: CASSSPGEGYGYTF. The CDR3 nucleotides are TGTGCCAGCAGTTCGCCGGGAGAAGGCTATGGCTACACCTTC.